This T cell receptor beta chain comes out of a study of cytomegalovirus exposure and HLA in healthy donors. Study findings and constraints: Altogether, some 170 TCR beta chains were recorded as cytomegalovirus-associated.

Researchers ran the PCR with 60 Vbeta and 13 Jbeta primers. Clones were read by immunoSEQ multiplex PCR, and TCRdb kept only the in-frame ones, dropping some. This sample has about 62,000 clones, with roughly 75% found just once. The CDR3 length is 16 residues. The germline CDR1 and CDR2 sequences are SEHNR and FQNEAQ (reference sequence). V lost 2 bases and J 3 bases, leaving 13 bases between the germline ends. Comment on this clone: Antigen: not known.

The source is a woman aged 25 to 39 in good health and CMV-seronegative. The sample comprised PBMCs. The chain joins TRBV7-9 to TRBJ2-2; D is possibly TRBD2 (6 bases). The CDR3 spells CASSLIQGGDTGELFF. As DNA, the CDR3 is TGTGCCAGCAGCTTAATCCAGGGAGGAGACACCGGGGAGCTGTTTTTT.